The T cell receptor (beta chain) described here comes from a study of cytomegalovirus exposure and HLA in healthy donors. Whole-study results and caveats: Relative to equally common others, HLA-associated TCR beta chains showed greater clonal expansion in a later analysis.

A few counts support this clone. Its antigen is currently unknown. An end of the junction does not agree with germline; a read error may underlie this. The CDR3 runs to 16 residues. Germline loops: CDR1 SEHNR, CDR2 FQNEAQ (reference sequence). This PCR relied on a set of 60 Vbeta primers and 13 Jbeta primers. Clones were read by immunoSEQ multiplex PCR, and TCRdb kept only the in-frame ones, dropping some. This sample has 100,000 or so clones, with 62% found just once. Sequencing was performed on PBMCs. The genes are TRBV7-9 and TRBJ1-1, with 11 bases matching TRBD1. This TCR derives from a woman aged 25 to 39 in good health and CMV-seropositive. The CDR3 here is CASSQGRTGGYTEAFF. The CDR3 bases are TGCGCCAGCAGCCAAGGACGGACAGGGGGCTACACTGAAGCTTTCTTT.